The TCR beta chain under discussion was sequenced for a study of Graves' ophthalmopathy and Graves' hyperthyroidism. Broader study findings: A 13-signature model separated ophthalmopathy from stable hyperthyroidism, reaching roughly 85% sensitivity and less than 82% specificity cross-validated. Blood contained most expanded thyroid clonotypes exceeding 0.001 frequency.

PBMCs were density-gradient isolated from 10 ml fresh blood. Comment on this clonotype: The antigen is not known.

Amplifying from RNA transcripts, the study obtained TCR beta CDR3 regions. HTBI primers served in a first-round RT-PCR, which a second-round multiplex PCR followed. Via MiXCR, TCRdb re-called the multiplex PCR reads, giving one row per CDR3 protein. The sample has around 400,000 distinct CDR3 sequences, approximately 20% seen once. The CDR3 covers 14 residues. Germline V CDR1 and CDR2: MNHEY, SVGAGI. Trimming took off 4 bases at V and 9 bases at J, with 16 bases between the two ends. Sequenced input: peripheral blood. The source is a woman under 30 with Graves' ophthalmopathy. The V gene is TRBV6-5, the J gene TRBJ2-4, with D possibly being TRBD2 (5 bases). The CDR3 protein is CASSSEGGGSIQYF. The DNA of the CDR3 is TGTGCCAGCAGTTCTGAGGGTGGAGGAAGCATTCAGTACTTC.